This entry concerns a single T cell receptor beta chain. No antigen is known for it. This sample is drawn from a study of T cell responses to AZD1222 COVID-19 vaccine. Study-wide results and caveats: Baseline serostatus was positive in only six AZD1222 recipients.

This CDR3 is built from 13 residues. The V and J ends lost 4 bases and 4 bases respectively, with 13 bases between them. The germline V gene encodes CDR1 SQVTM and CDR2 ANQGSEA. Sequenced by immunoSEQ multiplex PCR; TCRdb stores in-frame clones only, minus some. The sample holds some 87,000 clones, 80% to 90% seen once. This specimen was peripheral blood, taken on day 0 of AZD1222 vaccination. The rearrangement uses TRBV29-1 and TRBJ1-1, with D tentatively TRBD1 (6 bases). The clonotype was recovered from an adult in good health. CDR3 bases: TGCAGCGTTGGGTCAGGGGAGGGCACTGAAGCTTTCTTT. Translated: CSVGSGEGTEAFF.